This T cell receptor (beta chain) was retrieved from a study of T-cell reconstitution after alpha-beta-depleted transplantation in children. This clonotype was observed at least ten times. Germline V CDR1 and CDR2: SEHNR, FQNEAQ (reference sequence). The CDR3 is 13 amino acids. Trimming shortened V by 7 bases and J by 4 bases, and 11 bases separated the two germline ends. Unique molecular identifiers featured in how the TCRbeta library was prepared. In TCRdb, the PCR reads were re-called with MiXCR into one record per CDR3 protein. The sample has about 340,000 distinct CDR3 sequences; 10% are singletons.

This sequence was found in a human donor who donated a stem cell graft to a child with acute lymphoblastic leukemia. V is TRBV7-9 and J is TRBJ2-1; possibly TRBD1 for D (5 bases). The sequenced sample was PBMCs from the stem cell graft donor, obtained from the stem cell graft. Here the CDR3 reads CASTQGAYNEQFF. CDR3 DNA sequence: TGTGCCAGCACCCAAGGGGCTTACAATGAGCAGTTCTTC.